The T cell receptor beta chain under discussion was sequenced for a study of neoadjuvant nivolumab and ipilimumab in lung cancer. Findings and limits, study-wide: Resected-tumor TCR richness correlated positively with pretherapy blood richness. Only a single major-pathologic-response sample was available for clonality analysis. Only two of four nivolumab-treated tumors gained richness and clonality by surgery. TCR richness and clonality were higher in tumors than adjacent uninvolved lung.

Concerning this clone: Its target is not known.

The CDR3 runs to 13 residues. Trimming stripped 6 bases from V and 3 bases from J, with 11 bases between. Germline values: CDR1 MNHEY, CDR2 SVGAGI. The protocol was immunoSEQ multiplex PCR, while the TCRdb copy is restricted to in-frame clones and leaves out a portion. The data show more than 8,000 clones, around 81% seen once. Sequenced material: peripheral blood, taken before neoadjuvant nivolumab, alone or with ipilimumab. The chain employs TRBV6-5 and TRBJ2-5, with D unresolved. The clonotype comes from an adult with non-small cell lung cancer. The CDR3 loop reads CASSGRRKETQYF. Here the CDR3 DNA reads TGTGCCAGCAGCGGCAGAAGAAAAGAGACCCAGTACTTC.